This TCR beta chain is from a study of blood T cell repertoires in COVID-19. Looked up from germline, CDR1 is MNHEY and CDR2 is SVGAGI. Deletions cut 5 bases from V and 4 bases from J, with 17 bases between. The CDR3 extends over 15 amino acids. Measured with immunoSEQ multiplex PCR; TCRdb has only the in-frame clones, and not every one. The profile shows around 250,000 clones, around nine tenths of them singletons. V usage is TRBV6-5 and J usage is TRBJ1-2, with D possibly TRBD1 on 5 matching bases. Input material: peripheral blood. This receptor was identified in a woman in her sixties or seventies with active or convalescent COVID-19. The CDR3, as DNA: TGTGCCAGCAGTCAAACCCTGACAGTTCTCTATGGCTACACCTTC. As protein: CASSQTLTVLYGYTF.